These 8 T cell receptor beta chains originate from one sample sequenced in a study of a mutant IDH1 vaccine in newly diagnosed glioma. The table came from immunoSEQ multiplex PCR; TCRdb's copy has only in-frame clones and leaves some out. The sample lists around 70,000 clones, about 87% seen once, with approximately 2% in the top ten. These TCRs are of unknown antigen specificity. Time point specified: week 35, safety follow-up. Doses comprised 300 ug of mutant IDH1 20-mer peptide each, plus topical imiquimod. The sample was PBMCs, taken from a glioma patient whose treatment included an IDH1 peptide vaccine. The receptors derive from a man aged 30 to 39 with glioma.

The rearrangement joins TRBV7-8 to TRBJ1-1; TRBD1 matches at 10 bases. V was clipped by 4 bases and J by 4 bases; unmatched bases: 12. The CDR3 has 17 residues. From germline, CDR1 is SGHVS and CDR2 FQNEAQ. The CDR3 DNA is TGTGCCAGCAGCTCCGGACAGGGGGTTTCAAGTGGCACTGAAGCTTTCTTT. This codes for CASSSGQGVSSGTEAFF. Complete variable domain (other parts from reference TRBV7-8 and TRBJ1-1): GAGVSQSPRYKVAKRGQDVALRCDPISGHVSLFWYQQALGQGPEFLTYFQNEAQLDKSGLPSDRFFAERPEGSVSTLKIQRTQQEDSAVYLCASSSGQGVSSGTEAFFGQGTRLTVV.

This chain links TRBV10-3 with TRBJ1-2; D uncertain. Deletions cut 2 bases from V and 8 bases from J, with 12 bases between. This CDR3 is 13 amino acids long. Germline V lookup: CDR1 ENHRY, CDR2 SYGVKD. The CDR3 coding sequence is TGTGCCATCAGTGAGGATGATAGTCGCGGCTACACCTTC. As protein: CAISEDDSRGYTF.

V and J are TRBV30 and TRBJ1-1, with D maybe TRBD1 (5 bases). The CDR3 contains 16 residues. CDR1 and CDR2 from the germline V gene are GTSNPN and SVGIG (reference sequence). Trimming cost V 5 bases and J 0 bases, with 19 bases left between them. CDR3 nucleotides: TGTGCCTGGGGTGGGGCCCTACAGGTCATGAACACTGAAGCTTTCTTT. Its translation is CAWGGALQVMNTEAFF.

V gene TRBV28 combines with J gene TRBJ1-2, with D possibly matching TRBD1 (5 bases). Germline V gene data show CDR1 as MDHEN and CDR2 as SYDVKM. The V end was cut by 4 bases, the J end by 6 bases, with 18 bases between. This CDR3 is 15 amino acids long. CDR3 sequence: CASSWGLAAMHGYTF. CDR3 bases: TGTGCCAGCAGTTGGGGCTTGGCAGCAATGCATGGCTACACCTTC.

The genes are TRBV2 and TRBJ2-5, with D possibly matching TRBD2 (5 bases). CDR3 length: 11 amino acids. Germline CDR1 and CDR2: SNHLY and FYNNEI. Deletions cut 7 bases from V and 4 bases from J, with 7 bases between. Here the CDR3 reads CASMGVETQYF. Written as DNA, the CDR3 is TGTGCCAGCATGGGAGTAGAGACCCAGTACTTC.

The rearrangement uses TRBV28 and TRBJ2-7; D possibly corresponds to TRBD2 (6 bases). CDR3 size: 13 residues. The germline V gene encodes CDR1 MDHEN and CDR2 SYDVKM. V lost 8 bases and J 2 bases, leaving 13 bases between the germline ends. CDR3 bases: TGTGCCAGCTTCGCGCGGGGCCCCTACGAGCAGTACTTC. It is translated as CASFARGPYEQYF.

This sequence joins TRBV7-9 and TRBJ2-7; D tentatively reads TRBD1 or TRBD2 (5 bases each). The ends were cut back, 6 bases at V and 9 bases at J, with 24 bases in the middle. The CDR3 covers 15 residues. CDR1 and CDR2 from the germline V gene are SEHNR and FQNEAQ (reference sequence). The chain's CDR3 is CASSRDGGLSSGQYF. CDR3 DNA: TGTGCCAGCAGTAGGGACGGAGGACTCTCCAGCGGGCAGTACTTC.

In its sample, this clone was seen a few times. The V call is TRBV18, the J call TRBJ1-1, with D unresolved. Between the trimmed V and J ends, which lost 0 bases and 1 base, there was a span of 12 bases. The CDR3 loop spans 16 amino acids. Per germline, CDR1 KGHSH and CDR2 LQKENI. The CDR3 loop reads CASSPPGTDQNTEAFF. The CDR3 region has the DNA TGTGCCAGCTCACCACCAGGAACGGACCAGAACACTGAAGCTTTCTTT.